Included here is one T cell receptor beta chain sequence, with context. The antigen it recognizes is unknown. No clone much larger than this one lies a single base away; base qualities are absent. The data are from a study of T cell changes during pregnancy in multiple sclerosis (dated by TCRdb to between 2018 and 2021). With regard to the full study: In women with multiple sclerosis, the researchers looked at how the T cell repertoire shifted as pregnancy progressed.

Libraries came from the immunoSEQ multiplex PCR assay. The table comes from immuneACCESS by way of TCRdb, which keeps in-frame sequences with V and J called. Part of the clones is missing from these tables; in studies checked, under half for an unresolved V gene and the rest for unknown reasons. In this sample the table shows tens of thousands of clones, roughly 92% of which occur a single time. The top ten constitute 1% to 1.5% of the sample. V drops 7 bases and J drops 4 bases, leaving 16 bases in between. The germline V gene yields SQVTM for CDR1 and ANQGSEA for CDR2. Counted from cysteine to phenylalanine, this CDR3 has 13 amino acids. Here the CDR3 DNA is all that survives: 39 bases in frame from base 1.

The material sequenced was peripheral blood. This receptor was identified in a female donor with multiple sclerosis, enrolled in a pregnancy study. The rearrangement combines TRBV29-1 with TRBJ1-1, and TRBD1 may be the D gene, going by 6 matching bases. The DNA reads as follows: TGCAGCGCCAAAAGGGGGGAGGGCACTGAAGCTTTCTTT. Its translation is CSAKRGEGTEAFF.